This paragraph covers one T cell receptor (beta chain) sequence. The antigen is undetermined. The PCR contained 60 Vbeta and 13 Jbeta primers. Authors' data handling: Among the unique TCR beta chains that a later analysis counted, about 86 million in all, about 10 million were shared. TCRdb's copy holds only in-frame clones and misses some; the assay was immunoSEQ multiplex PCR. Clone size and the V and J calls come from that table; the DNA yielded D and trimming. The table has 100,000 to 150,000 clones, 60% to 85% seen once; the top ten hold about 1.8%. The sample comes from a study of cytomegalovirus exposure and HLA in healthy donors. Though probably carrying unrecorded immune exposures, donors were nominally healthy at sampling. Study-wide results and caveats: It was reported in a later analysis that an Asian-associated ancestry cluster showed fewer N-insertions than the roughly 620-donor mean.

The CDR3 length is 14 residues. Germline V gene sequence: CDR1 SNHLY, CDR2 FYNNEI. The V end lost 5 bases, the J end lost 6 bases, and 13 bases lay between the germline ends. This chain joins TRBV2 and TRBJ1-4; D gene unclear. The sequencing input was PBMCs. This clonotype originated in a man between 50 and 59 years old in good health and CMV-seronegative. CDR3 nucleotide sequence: TGTGCCAGCAGTACCCATTCCCGCGATGAAAAACTGTTTTTT. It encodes CASSTHSRDEKLFF.